The 2 T cell receptor beta chains given below trace back to one sample, sequenced in a study of blood T cell repertoires in COVID-19. Here immunoSEQ multiplex PCR was the method, and the copy in TCRdb shows in-frame clones only, minus some. The data hold around 460,000 clones, with over 85% observed a single time. The sequencing sample was made of peripheral blood. These receptors were obtained from a man between 18 and 29 years old with COVID-19, enrolled during active disease.

The count of this clone is one. The gene calls are TRBV5-6 and TRBJ2-7, with D tentatively TRBD2 (5 bases). V was cut by 4 bases and J by 7 bases, with 12 bases left in between. There are 12 residues in the CDR3. Germline CDR1 reads SGHDT; CDR2 reads YYEEEE. The CDR3 spells CASSPGMAEQYF. In nucleotides, the CDR3 is TGTGCCAGCAGCCCGGGAATGGCGGAGCAGTACTTC. The full variable domain, its missing parts supplied by reference TRBV5-6 and TRBJ2-7, is DAGVTQSPTHLIKTRGQQVTLRCSPKSGHDTVSWYQQALGQGPQFIFQYYEEEERQRGNFPDRFSGHQFPNYSSELNVNALLLGDSALYLCASSPGMAEQYFGPGTRLTVT.

For this clone: The same CDR3 can be traced to other DNA sequences in this sample. The chain has TRBV2 and TRBJ1-5, with D unresolved. The CDR3 is 14 amino acids. Germline CDR1 and CDR2: SNHLY and FYNNEI. The V end was cut by 1 base, the J end by 4 bases, with 8 bases between. In DNA, the CDR3 is TGTGCCAGCAGTGAAGGCCAACGGAATCAGCCCCAGCATTTT. It translates to CASSEGQRNQPQHF. The whole variable domain, remainder taken from reference TRBV2 and TRBJ1-5, is EPEVTQTPSHQVTQMGQEVILRCVPISNHLYFYWYRQILGQKVEFLVSFYNNEISEKSEIFDDQFSVERPDGSNFTLKIRSTKLEDSAMYFCASSEGQRNQPQHFGDGTRLSIL.